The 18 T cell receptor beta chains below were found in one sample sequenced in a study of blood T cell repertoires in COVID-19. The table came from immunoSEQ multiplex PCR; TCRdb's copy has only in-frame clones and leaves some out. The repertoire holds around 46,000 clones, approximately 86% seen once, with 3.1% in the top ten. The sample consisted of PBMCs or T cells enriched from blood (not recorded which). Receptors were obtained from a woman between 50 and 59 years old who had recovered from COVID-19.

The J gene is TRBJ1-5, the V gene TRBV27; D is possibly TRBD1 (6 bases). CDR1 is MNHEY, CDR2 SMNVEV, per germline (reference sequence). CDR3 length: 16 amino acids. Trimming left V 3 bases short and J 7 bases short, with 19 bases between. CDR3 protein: CASSFRGRWQGQPQHF. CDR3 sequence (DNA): TGTGCCAGCAGTTTCAGGGGACGATGGCAGGGACAGCCCCAGCATTTT.

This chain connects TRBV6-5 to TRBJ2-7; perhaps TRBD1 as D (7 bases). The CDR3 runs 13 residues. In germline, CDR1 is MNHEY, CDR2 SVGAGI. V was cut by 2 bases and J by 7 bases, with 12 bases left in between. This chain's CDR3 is CASSYDRAGEQYF. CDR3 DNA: TGTGCCAGCAGTTACGACAGGGCGGGAGAGCAGTACTTC.

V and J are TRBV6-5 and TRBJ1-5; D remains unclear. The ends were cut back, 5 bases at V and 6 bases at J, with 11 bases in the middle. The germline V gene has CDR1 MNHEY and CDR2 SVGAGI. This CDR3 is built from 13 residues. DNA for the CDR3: TGTGCCAGCAGTCGAGACTTGGTTCAGCCCCAGCATTTT. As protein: CASSRDLVQPQHF.

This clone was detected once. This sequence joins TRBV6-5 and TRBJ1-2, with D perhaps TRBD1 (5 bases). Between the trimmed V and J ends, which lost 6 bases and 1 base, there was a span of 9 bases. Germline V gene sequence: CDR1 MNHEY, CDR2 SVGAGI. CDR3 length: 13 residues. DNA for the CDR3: TGTGCCAGCAGGGACCAGGGTAACTATGGCTACACCTTC. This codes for CASRDQGNYGYTF.

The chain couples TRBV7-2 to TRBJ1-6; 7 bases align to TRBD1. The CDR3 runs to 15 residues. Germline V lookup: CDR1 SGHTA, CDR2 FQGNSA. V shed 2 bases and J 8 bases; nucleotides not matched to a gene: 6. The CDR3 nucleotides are TGTGCCAGCAGCTTAAGTCCAGGGGGACATTCACCCCTCCACTTT. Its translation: CASSLSPGGHSPLHF.

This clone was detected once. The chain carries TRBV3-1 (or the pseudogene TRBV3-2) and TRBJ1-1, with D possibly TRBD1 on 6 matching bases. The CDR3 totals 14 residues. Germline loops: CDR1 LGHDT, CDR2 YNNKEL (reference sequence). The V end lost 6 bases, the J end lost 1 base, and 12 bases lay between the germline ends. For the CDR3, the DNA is TGTGCCAGCAGTCTCGGACAGACGAACACTGAAGCTTTCTTT. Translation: CASSLGQTNTEAFF.

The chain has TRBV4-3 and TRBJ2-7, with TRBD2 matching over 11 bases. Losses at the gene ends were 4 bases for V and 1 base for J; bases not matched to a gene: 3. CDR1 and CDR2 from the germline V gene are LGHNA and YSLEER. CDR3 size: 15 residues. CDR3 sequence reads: CASSPLAGGSYEQYF. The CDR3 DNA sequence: TGCGCCAGCAGCCCCTTAGCGGGAGGGTCCTACGAGCAGTACTTC.

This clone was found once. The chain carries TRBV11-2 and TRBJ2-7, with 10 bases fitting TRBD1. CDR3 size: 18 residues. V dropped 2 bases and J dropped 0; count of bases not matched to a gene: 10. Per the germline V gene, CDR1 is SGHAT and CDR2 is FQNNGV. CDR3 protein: CASSLTDRGLGSSYEQYF. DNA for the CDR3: TGTGCCAGCAGCTTAACTGACAGGGGGCTTGGGAGCTCCTACGAGCAGTACTTC.

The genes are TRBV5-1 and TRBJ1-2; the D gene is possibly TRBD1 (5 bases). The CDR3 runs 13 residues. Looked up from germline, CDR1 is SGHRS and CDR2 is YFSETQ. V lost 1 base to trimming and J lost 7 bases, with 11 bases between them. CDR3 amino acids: CASSLSGDAGYTF. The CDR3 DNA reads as TGCGCCAGCAGCTTGTCGGGGGACGCTGGCTACACCTTC.

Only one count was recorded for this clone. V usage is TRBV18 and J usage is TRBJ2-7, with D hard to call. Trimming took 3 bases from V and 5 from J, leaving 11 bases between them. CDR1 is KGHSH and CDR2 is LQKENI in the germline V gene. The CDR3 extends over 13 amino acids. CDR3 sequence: CASSPSRTDEQYF. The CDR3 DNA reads TGTGCCAGCTCACCCTCCCGAACGGACGAGCAGTACTTC.

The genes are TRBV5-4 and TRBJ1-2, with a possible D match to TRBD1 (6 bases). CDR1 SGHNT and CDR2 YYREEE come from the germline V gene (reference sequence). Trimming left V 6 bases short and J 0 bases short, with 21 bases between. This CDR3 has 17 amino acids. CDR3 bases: TGTGCCAGCAAGAGGTCGGACAGCTCTTATACTAACTATGGCTACACCTTC. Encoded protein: CASKRSDSSYTNYGYTF.

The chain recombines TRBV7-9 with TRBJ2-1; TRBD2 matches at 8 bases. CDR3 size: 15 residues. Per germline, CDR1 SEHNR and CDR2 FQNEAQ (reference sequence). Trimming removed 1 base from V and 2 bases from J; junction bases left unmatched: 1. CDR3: CASSLGGGPYNEQFF. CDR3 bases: TGTGCCAGCAGCTTAGGCGGGGGGCCCTACAATGAGCAGTTCTTC.

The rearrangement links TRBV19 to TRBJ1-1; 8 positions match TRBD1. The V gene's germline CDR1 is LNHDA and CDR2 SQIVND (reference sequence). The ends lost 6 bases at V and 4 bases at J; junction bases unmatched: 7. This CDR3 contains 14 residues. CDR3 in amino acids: CASSTTGEGTEAFF. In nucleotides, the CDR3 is TGTGCCAGTAGCACGACAGGGGAGGGCACTGAAGCTTTCTTT.

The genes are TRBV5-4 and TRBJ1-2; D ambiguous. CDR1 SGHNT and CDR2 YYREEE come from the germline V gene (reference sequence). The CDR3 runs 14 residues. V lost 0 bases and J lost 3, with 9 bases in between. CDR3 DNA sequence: TGTGCCAGCAGCTTGGACAGCCGCGACTATGGCTACACCTTC. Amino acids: CASSLDSRDYGYTF.

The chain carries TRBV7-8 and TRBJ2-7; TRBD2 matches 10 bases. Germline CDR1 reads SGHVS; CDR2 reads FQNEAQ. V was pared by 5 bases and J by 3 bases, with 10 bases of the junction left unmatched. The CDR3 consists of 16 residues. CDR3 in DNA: TGTGCCAGCAGCCCCGGTCGGTCTAGCGGGGGCTACGAGCAGTACTTC. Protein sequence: CASSPGRSSGGYEQYF. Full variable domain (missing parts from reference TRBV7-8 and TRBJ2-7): GAGVSQSPRYKVAKRGQDVALRCDPISGHVSLFWYQQALGQGPEFLTYFQNEAQLDKSGLPSDRFFAERPEGSVSTLKIQRTQQEDSAVYLCASSPGRSSGGYEQYFGPGTRLTVT.

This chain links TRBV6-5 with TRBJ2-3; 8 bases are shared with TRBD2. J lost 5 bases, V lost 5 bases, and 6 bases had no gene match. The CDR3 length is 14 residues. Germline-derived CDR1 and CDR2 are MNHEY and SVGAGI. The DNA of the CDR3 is TGTGCCAGCAGTCCGGGGGGGCGGATAGATACGCAGTATTTT. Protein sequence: CASSPGGRIDTQYF.

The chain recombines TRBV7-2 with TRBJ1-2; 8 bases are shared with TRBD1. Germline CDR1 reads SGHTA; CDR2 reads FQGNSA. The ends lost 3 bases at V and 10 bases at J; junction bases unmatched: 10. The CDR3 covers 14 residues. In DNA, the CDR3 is TGTGCCAGCAGCTTCGCTCGGACAGGGTCAGACTACACCTTC. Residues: CASSFARTGSDYTF.

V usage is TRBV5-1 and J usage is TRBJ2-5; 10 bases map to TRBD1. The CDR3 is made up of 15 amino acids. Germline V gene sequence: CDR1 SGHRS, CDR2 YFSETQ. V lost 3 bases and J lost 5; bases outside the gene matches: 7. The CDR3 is CASSSTGGAYETQYF. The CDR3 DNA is TGCGCCAGCAGCTCGACAGGGGGCGCGTATGAGACCCAGTACTTC.